A single sample is the source of the 14 T cell receptor beta chains below, sequenced in a study of glioma-infiltrating T cells. Using RNA template, CDR3s of TCR alpha and beta were amplified with iRepertoire arm-PCR. Each CDR3 protein gets one entry after TCRdb re-called the multiplex PCR reads with MiXCR. Of around 190,000 distinct CDR3 sequences in the sample, around 40% were seen once. Sequencing input: glioma tissue, nonneoplastic brain tissue, or PBMCs (not recorded which). The receptors shown here come from a human donor with low-grade glioma or glioblastoma, undergoing nonglioma brain surgery, or in good health (not recorded which).

V is TRBV3-1 and J is TRBJ2-5, with D hard to call. Germline lookup yields CDR1 LGHDT and CDR2 YNNKEL (reference sequence). Trimming shortened V by 0 bases and J by 3 bases, and 11 bases separated the two germline ends. There are 15 residues in the CDR3. The CDR3 DNA reads as TGTGCCAGCAGCCAAGATCCATTGTCAAAAGAGACCCAGTACTTC. It specifies CASSQDPLSKETQYF.

Points on this clonotype: This CDR3 is missing its conserved last phenylalanine or tryptophan, likely due to a read error. The rearrangement joins TRBV20-1 to TRBJ1-1; 8 nucleotides match TRBD1. V lost 3 bases to trimming and J lost 6 bases; unmatched junction nucleotides: 3. The CDR3 is made up of 12 amino acids. The V gene's germline CDR1 is DFQATT and CDR2 SNEGSKA (reference sequence). CDR3 amino acids: CSASGTGPEAFS. As DNA, the CDR3 is TGCAGTGCTAGCGGGACAGGACCTGAAGCTTTCTCT.

The sample holds many counts of this clonotype. V usage is TRBV15 and J usage is TRBJ2-1; the match to TRBD2 covers 11 bases. The germline V gene encodes CDR1 LNHNV and CDR2 YYDKDF (reference sequence). The CDR3 loop spans 14 amino acids. The J segment lost 5 bases and the V segment lost 8 bases, leaving 5 bases of the junction unmatched. The CDR3 region is CATAGTSGHNEQFF. The CDR3 DNA is TGTGCCACCGCCGGGACTAGCGGACACAATGAGCAGTTCTTC. The full variable domain, rest sourced from reference TRBV15 and TRBJ2-1, is DAMVIQNPRYQVTQFGKPVTLSCSQTLNHNVMYWYQQKSSQAPKLLFHYYDKDFNNEADTPDNFQSRRPNTSFCFLDIRSPGLGDTAMYLCATAGTSGHNEQFFGPGTRLTVL.

A remark on this clonotype: This may stem from a read error, because a much larger clone lies one nucleotide away. The chain couples TRBV20-1 to TRBJ1-5; D not certain. The CDR3 spans 17 residues. Deletions cut 3 bases from V and 4 bases from J, with 22 bases between. CDR1 is DFQATT and CDR2 is SNEGSKA in the germline V gene (reference sequence). In nucleotides, the CDR3 is TGCAGTGCTAGCGAGACAAGCTCCCCCAATAGAAATCAGCCCCAGCATTTT. Protein product: CSASETSSPNRNQPQHF.

In its sample, this clonotype was seen a few times. V and J are TRBV2 and TRBJ2-4, with 7 bases lining up with TRBD1. The CDR3 contains 13 residues. Germline loops: CDR1 SNHLY, CDR2 FYNNEI. Losses at the gene ends were 7 bases for V and 4 bases for J; bases not matched to a gene: 4. CDR3 coding DNA: TGTGCCAGCACCCGGGACAGTAAAAACATTCAGTACTTC. Translating it yields CASTRDSKNIQYF.

The CDR3 region has the DNA TGCAGTTCCCACTCTAGCGCCCTCTTGGACAATGAGCAGTTCTTC. Protein sequence: CSSHSSALLDNEQFF. The chain links TRBV20-1 to TRBJ2-1; possibly TRBD2 for D (6 bases). Germline V gene lookup returns CDR1 DFQATT and CDR2 SNEGSKA (reference sequence). V lost 8 bases to trimming and J lost 5 bases, with 22 bases between them. There are 15 residues in the CDR3.

To note about this clonotype: This may be a read error, as it is one base from a much larger clone. This chain links TRBV6-2 or TRBV6-3 with TRBJ1-2, with 7 bases lining up with TRBD1. The length of the CDR3 is 12 residues. V shed 6 bases, J shed 9 bases, and the junction held 7 bases outside the gene matches. Looked up from germline, CDR1 is MNHEY and CDR2 is SVGEGT. Written as DNA, the CDR3 is TGTGCCAGCAGACGCCGACAGGGTCGCTACACCTTC. Residues: CASRRRQGRYTF.

In the case of this clonotype: A read error may explain this, as a much larger clone is one base away. This sequence joins TRBV6-6 and TRBJ2-3; D gene unclear. The CDR3 sequence is 15 residues long. Trimming left V 0 bases short and J 6 bases short, with 13 bases between. Germline CDR1 MNHNY, CDR2 SVGAGI (reference sequence). CDR3 loop: CASSYSIKGGDTQYF. The CDR3 DNA follows: TGTGCCAGCAGTTACTCGATTAAGGGTGGGGATACGCAGTATTTT.

Worth noting for this clonotype: Just one base apart from a much larger clone, this may be a read error. The chain carries TRBV2 and TRBJ2-1; maybe TRBD2 (5 bases). Trimming took off 3 bases at V and 7 bases at J, with 16 bases between the two ends. Germline V gene sequence: CDR1 SNHLY, CDR2 FYNNEI. This CDR3 comprises 15 residues. CDR3 residues: CASSESGLEGNEQFF. As DNA, the CDR3 is TGTGCCAGCAGTGAGTCAGGTCTAGAGGGAAATGAGCAGTTCTTC.

In its sample, this clonotype was seen a few times. A much larger clone lies a single base off, so this may be a read error. J is TRBJ1-1 and V is TRBV25-1; D uncertain. Germline CDR1 is MGHDK and CDR2 is SYGVNS. This CDR3 spans 11 amino acids. The CDR3 protein is CASSSYTGAFF. Written as DNA, the CDR3 is TGTGCCAGCAGTTCATACACTGGAGCTTTCTTT.

In the case of this clonotype: Germline is not matched at one junction end, which may reflect a read error. The rearrangement uses TRBV7-2 and TRBJ1-6, with unresolved D. Germline CDR1 reads SGHTA; CDR2 reads FQGNSA. This CDR3 has 15 amino acids. The CDR3 reads CASSLPTTINSPLRF. The CDR3 bases are TGTGCCAGCAGCCTCCCCACAACCATTAATTCACCCCTCCGCTTT.

DNA of the CDR3: TGTGCCAGCAGTGAAAGAGACAAGAGCTCCTACAATGAGCAGTTCTTC. Translating it yields CASSERDKSSYNEQFF. V usage is TRBV2 and J usage is TRBJ2-1; D uncertain. This CDR3 contains 16 residues. V was clipped by 2 bases and J by 0 bases, with 11 bases between them. Germline V lookup: CDR1 SNHLY, CDR2 FYNNEI.

This clonotype has at least ten counts. The CDR3 nucleotides are TGCAGCGTTAACGAAGGAGGATTCGGGAAACTGTTTTTT. Translation gives CSVNEGGFGKLFF. The chain uses TRBV29-1 and TRBJ1-4; D is undetermined. Germline CDR1 SQVTM, CDR2 ANQGSEA. This CDR3 is built from 13 residues. V lost 5 bases and J 11 bases, leaving 18 bases between the germline ends. Combining the CDR3 with reference TRBV29-1 and TRBJ1-4 gives the whole variable domain SAVISQKPSRDICQRGTSLTIQCQVDSQVTMMFWYRQQPGQSLTLIATANQGSEATYESGFVIDKFPISRPNLTFSTLTVSNMSPEDSSIYLCSVNEGGFGKLFFGSGTQLSVL.

Regarding this clonotype: A read error may explain this, as a much larger clone is one base away. The V gene is TRBV19, the J gene TRBJ2-7; D not resolved. The V gene lost 1 base and the J gene lost 7 bases, with 17 bases spanning the gap. This CDR3 contains 15 residues. The germline V gene has CDR1 LNHDA and CDR2 SQIVND (reference sequence). CDR3 bases: TGTGCCAGTAGTATAGGCACCCTACCCTTGGGAGAGCAGTACTTC. This sequence encodes CASSIGTLPLGEQYF.